This T cell receptor beta chain was sequenced in a study of CD8 T cells in ankylosing spondylitis. General observations from the study: Several highly homologous variants made up a TCR beta motif, and this motif appeared characteristic of ankylosing spondylitis blood. There was reportedly significant enrichment of clones that were disease-linked in matched ankylosing spondylitis synovial fluid. Disease-associated clones were CD8+ and fairly uncommon in peripheral blood. A subset of motif variants has previously been described in the synovial fluid and blood of reactive arthritis.

As the method for making TCR beta libraries, quantitative 5'-RACE with molecular barcodes was used. TCRdb reprocessed the 5' RACE reads with MiXCR, giving one entry per CDR3 protein. The sample records about 500,000 distinct CDR3 sequences, about 13% being singletons. Germline V gene lookup returns CDR1 MNHNS and CDR2 SASEGT. This CDR3 comprises 14 residues. V was cut by 6 bases and J by 3 bases, with 12 bases left in between. This clonotype has a handful of counts. Its antigen is not known. The J gene is TRBJ1-5, the V gene TRBV6-1; a possible D gene is TRBD1 (6 bases). Sequencing was performed on blood, either unsorted or a sorted T cell fraction (not recorded which). The sequence came from a male donor with ankylosing spondylitis. The CDR3 loop reads CASRVGQTNQPQHF. As DNA, the CDR3 is TGTGCCAGCAGGGTTGGACAGACCAATCAGCCCCAGCATTTT.